This TCR beta chain was recovered during a study of T cells in women clearing cervical HPV infection. Study-level information: Controls were women whose single incident HPV16 infection cleared within 12 months without precancer or cancer. With HLA typing for only a few women, HLA confounding remains possible. Study-wide results and caveats: Associations may precede or follow infection; HPV-specific or memory T cells were not isolated.

TCR beta CDR3 amplified by multiplex PCR from roughly 1,100 ng genomic DNA. Clones were read by immunoSEQ multiplex PCR, and TCRdb kept only the in-frame ones, dropping some. The sample totals approximately 31,000 clones. The CDR3 has 11 residues. The V gene lost 6 bases and the J gene lost 6 bases, with 12 bases spanning the gap. Germline V gene lookup returns CDR1 SQVTM and CDR2 ANQGSEA. Note on this clone: What it binds is unknown. Read coverage stops 3 residues before the CDR3 terminus; the germline J gene supplies the remainder.

The sequence derives from a woman between 18 and 69 years old with a cervical HPV16 infection that either progressed to CIN3+ or cleared (not recorded which). The chain joins TRBV29-1 to TRBJ2-7, with D maybe TRBD2 (5 bases). The sequencing sample was made of blood buffy coat. The DNA read from the CDR3 is TGCAGCGTGCCTCTAGCAATCGAG. Amino acids: CSVPLAIE. The CDR3 reads in full as CSVPLAIEQYF.